The 3 T cell receptor beta chains below come from one sample, sequenced in a study of shared clonotypes between healthy human individuals. TCRdb keeps only in-frame clones here, not all; method: immunoSEQ multiplex PCR. The sample includes over 1.5 million clones, 98% of them seen just once. Sequencing used naive CD4+ T cells sorted from blood. Subset meaning: CD45RA+ positively selected. The receptors here all came from a young man in good health.

As for this clone: This sample also contains other DNA sequences that code for the same CDR3. This chain uses TRBV7-9 with TRBJ1-5; a possible D gene is TRBD1 (6 bases). V gave up 0 bases and J gave up 7 bases, with 10 bases separating them. This CDR3 is built from 14 residues. CDR1 and CDR2 from the germline V gene are SEHNR and FQNEAQ (reference sequence). The chain's CDR3 is CASSLAGGGQPQHF. The CDR3 nucleotides read TGTGCCAGCAGCTTAGCAGGGGGTGGGCAGCCCCAGCATTTT.

The chain joins TRBV2 to TRBJ2-5; 8 bases align to TRBD2. Trimming cost V 6 bases and J 2 bases; bases outside gene matches: 8. CDR1 is SNHLY and CDR2 is FYNNEI in the germline V gene. This CDR3 region has 15 residues. The CDR3 here is CASRRAGVGQETQYF. The CDR3 nucleotides read TGTGCCAGCAGGCGAGCGGGAGTAGGGCAAGAGACCCAGTACTTC. The full variable domain, with the rest looked up from reference TRBV2 and TRBJ2-5, is EPEVTQTPSHQVTQMGQEVILRCVPISNHLYFYWYRQILGQKVEFLVSFYNNEISEKSEIFDDQFSVERPDGSNFTLKIRSTKLEDSAMYFCASRRAGVGQETQYFGPGTRLLVL.

V is TRBV5-1 and J is TRBJ1-1, with 9 bases matching TRBD1. V lost 4 bases and J lost 2; bases outside the gene matches: 6. From germline, CDR1 is SGHRS and CDR2 YFSETQ. The CDR3 sequence is 15 residues long. CDR3: CASSRIQGANTEAFF. The DNA of the CDR3 is TGCGCCAGCAGCCGGATACAGGGGGCAAACACTGAAGCTTTCTTT.